The 6 T cell receptor beta chains in this list originate from one sample, sequenced in a study of cytomegalovirus exposure and HLA in healthy donors. Vbeta (60) and Jbeta (13) primers were used in the PCR. Profiling relied on immunoSEQ multiplex PCR, and the TCRdb table lists in-frame clones only, not all of them. This table holds 50,000 to 65,000 clones, 65% to 80% found once. Material: PBMCs. These receptors were collected from a woman in her 30s in good health and CMV-seronegative.

V is TRBV11-1 and J is TRBJ2-3; no reliable D call. Germline CDR1 is SGHAT and CDR2 is FQDESV (reference sequence). The CDR3 totals 12 residues. V lost 5 bases to trimming and J lost 2 bases, with 5 bases between them. The CDR3 nucleotides read TGTGCCAGCAGCCCTAACACAGATACGCAGTATTTT. The encoded protein is CASSPNTDTQYF.

This clone showed up just a few times. V and J are TRBV30 and TRBJ1-2, with TRBD1 identical over 10 bases. J was trimmed by 8 bases and V by 2 bases; bases with no gene match: 17. There are 17 residues in the CDR3. Germline CDR1 reads GTSNPN; CDR2 reads SVGIG (reference sequence). CDR3 amino acids: CAWSRIGTGERLGGYTF. CDR3 DNA: TGTGCCTGGAGTAGAATTGGGACAGGGGAACGGCTTGGGGGCTACACCTTC. Looking up the rest from reference TRBV30 and TRBJ1-2 gives the full variable domain: SQTIHQWPATLVQPVGSPLSLECTVEGTSNPNLYWYRQAAGRGLQLLFYSVGIGQISSEVPQNLSASRPQDRQFILSSKKLLLSDSGFYLCAWSRIGTGERLGGYTFGSGTRLTVV.

The V and J genes are TRBV2 and TRBJ1-5; TRBD1 matches 7 bases. V trimming: 4 bases; J trimming: 3 bases; junction bases outside the gene matches: 3. The CDR3 is 14 amino acids. Germline CDR1 and CDR2: SNHLY and FYNNEI. CDR3 amino acids: CASSGQGNNQPQHF. CDR3 DNA sequence: TGTGCCAGCAGTGGACAGGGTAACAATCAGCCCCAGCATTTT.

This clone was picked up one time. The chain couples TRBV5-1 to TRBJ2-1, with 9 bases matching TRBD2. Trimming took 0 bases from V and 8 from J; bases not matched to a gene: 12. Per germline, CDR1 SGHRS and CDR2 YFSETQ. The CDR3 sequence is 17 residues long. The CDR3, as DNA: TGCGCCAGCAGCTTGGCTTCTTTAGCGGGAGTTCTCCATGAGCAGTTCTTC. Its translation is CASSLASLAGVLHEQFF.

This clone was counted between two and nine times. As DNA, the CDR3 is TGTGCCAGCAGTGTGACAGCTGACTATGGCTACACCTTC. As protein: CASSVTADYGYTF. The chain couples TRBV6-4 to TRBJ1-2; D might be TRBD1 (5 bases). The CDR3 spans 13 residues. Germline CDR1 reads MRHNA; CDR2 reads SNTAGT. V was pared by 4 bases and J by 3 bases, with 9 bases between.

This clone was counted once. This chain joins TRBV11-2 and TRBJ2-7; D possibly corresponds to TRBD1 (6 bases). Between the trimmed V and J ends, which lost 0 bases and 5 bases, there was a span of 8 bases. CDR3 length: 13 amino acids. Germline V gene sequence: CDR1 SGHAT, CDR2 FQNNGV. The DNA of the CDR3 is TGTGCCAGCAGCTTAGAGAGGACAGACGAGCAGTACGTC. This sequence encodes CASSLERTDEQYV.